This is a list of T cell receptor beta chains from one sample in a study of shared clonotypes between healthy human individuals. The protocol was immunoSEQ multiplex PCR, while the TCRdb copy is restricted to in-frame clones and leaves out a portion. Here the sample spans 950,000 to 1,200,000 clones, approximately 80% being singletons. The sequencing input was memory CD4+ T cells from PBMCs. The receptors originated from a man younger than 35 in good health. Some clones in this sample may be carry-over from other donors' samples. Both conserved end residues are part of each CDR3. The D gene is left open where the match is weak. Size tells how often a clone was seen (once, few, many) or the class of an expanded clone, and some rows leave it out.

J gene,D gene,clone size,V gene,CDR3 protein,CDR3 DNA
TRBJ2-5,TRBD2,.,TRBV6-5,CASSPSGGETQYF,TGTGCCAGCAGTCCGTCGGGGGGTGAGACCCAGTACTTC
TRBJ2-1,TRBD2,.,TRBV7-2,CASRRTSGSIWNEQFF,TGTGCCAGCAGACGTACTAGCGGGAGTATATGGAATGAGCAGTTCTTC
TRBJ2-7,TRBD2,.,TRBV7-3,CASSLTSGENSYEQYF,TGTGCCAGCAGCTTAACTAGCGGGGAGAACTCCTACGAGCAGTACTTC
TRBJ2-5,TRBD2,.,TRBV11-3,CASSLGLAGATQYF,TGTGCCAGCAGCTTGGGACTAGCAGGGGCGACCCAGTACTTC
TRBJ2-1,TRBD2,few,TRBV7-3,CASSFSTGGYNEQFF,TGTGCCAGCAGCTTTTCCACGGGAGGGTACAATGAGCAGTTCTTC
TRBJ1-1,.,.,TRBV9,CASSATRGARNTEAFF,TGTGCCAGCAGCGCAACCCGGGGGGCGAGGAACACTGAAGCTTTCTTT
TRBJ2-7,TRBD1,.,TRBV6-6,CASSKGQSYEQYF,TGTGCCAGCAGTAAGGGACAGTCCTACGAGCAGTACTTC
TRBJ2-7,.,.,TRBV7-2,CASSSKTGVLSSYEQYF,TGTGCCAGCAGCTCCAAAACCGGGGTTCTAAGCTCCTACGAGCAGTACTTC
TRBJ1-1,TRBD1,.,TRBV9,CASSVTGEGTEAFF,TGTGCCAGCAGCGTCACAGGGGAGGGCACTGAAGCTTTCTTT
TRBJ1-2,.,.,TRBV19,CATGRDGGNYGYTF,TGTGCCACGGGGAGGGACGGAGGCAACTATGGCTACACCTTC
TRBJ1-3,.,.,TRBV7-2,CASSFTRGNTIYF,TGTGCCAGCAGCTTTACAAGAGGAAACACCATATATTTT
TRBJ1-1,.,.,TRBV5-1,CASSSGWAVGTEAFF,TGCGCCAGCAGCTCTGGATGGGCGGTGGGGACTGAAGCTTTCTTT
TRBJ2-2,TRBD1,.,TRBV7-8,CASSLGQGAKLTGELFF,TGTGCCAGCAGCTTAGGACAGGGGGCGAAACTGACCGGGGAGCTGTTTTTT
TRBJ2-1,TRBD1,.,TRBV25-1,CASSNTQGDRYYNEQFF,TGTGCCAGCTCCAACACCCAGGGGGACAGGTACTACAATGAGCAGTTCTTC
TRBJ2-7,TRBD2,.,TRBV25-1,CASSRRTSQWSEQYF,TGTGCCAGCAGTCGGCGGACTAGTCAATGGTCCGAGCAGTACTTC
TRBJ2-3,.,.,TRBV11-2,CASSRALSTDTQYF,TGTGCCAGCAGCCGAGCTCTTAGCACAGATACGCAGTATTTT
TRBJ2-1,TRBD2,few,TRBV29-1,CSVGSLAGGPNEQFF,TGCAGCGTCGGGTCATTAGCGGGAGGGCCGAATGAGCAGTTCTTC
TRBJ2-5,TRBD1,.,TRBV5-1,CASSLGQGEQETQYF,TGCGCCAGCAGCTTAGGACAGGGGGAGCAAGAGACCCAGTACTTC
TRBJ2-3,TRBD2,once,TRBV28,CASSRAGSGRAGDTQYF,TGTGCCAGCAGCCGAGCCGGAAGCGGGAGGGCAGGGGATACGCAGTATTTT
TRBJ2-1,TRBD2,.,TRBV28,CASSNLGGSSYNEQFF,TGTGCCAGCAGTAACCTCGGCGGGAGCTCCTACAATGAGCAGTTCTTC
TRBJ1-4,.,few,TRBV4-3,CASSQGRGGEKLFF,TGCGCCAGCAGCCAAGGAAGGGGGGGTGAAAAACTGTTTTTT
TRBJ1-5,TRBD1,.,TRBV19,CASSPSGTGNQPQHF,TGTGCCAGTAGCCCCTCCGGGACAGGCAATCAGCCCCAGCATTTT
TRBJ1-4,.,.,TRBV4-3,CASSLEAMGASEKLFF,TGCGCCAGCAGCCTCGAGGCGATGGGGGCCAGTGAAAAACTGTTTTTT
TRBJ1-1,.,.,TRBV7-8,CASSLYEGRYAEAFF,TGTGCCAGCAGCTTATACGAGGGTCGGTACGCTGAAGCTTTCTTT
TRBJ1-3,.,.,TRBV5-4,CASSLGGPGGNTIYF,TGTGCCAGCAGCCTGGGGGGGCCTGGTGGAAACACCATATATTTT
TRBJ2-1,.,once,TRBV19,CASSALKVAGWYNEQFF,TGTGCCAGTAGTGCCCTAAAGGTGGCGGGTTGGTACAATGAGCAGTTCTTC
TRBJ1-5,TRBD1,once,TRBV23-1,CASSQSGQGVQPQHF,TGCGCCAGCAGTCAATCGGGGCAGGGGGTTCAGCCCCAGCATTTT
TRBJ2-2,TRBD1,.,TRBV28,CASSRQGSAGELFF,TGTGCCAGCAGCCGACAGGGTTCGGCCGGGGAGCTGTTTTTT
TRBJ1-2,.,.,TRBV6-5,CASSRGQWGYGYTF,TGTGCCAGCAGCCGAGGACAATGGGGGTATGGCTACACCTTC
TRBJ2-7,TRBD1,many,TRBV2,CATGRDSSYEQYF,TGTGCCACAGGCCGGGACAGCTCCTACGAGCAGTACTTC
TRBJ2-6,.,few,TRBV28,CATFGSGANVLTF,TGTGCGACCTTTGGGAGTGGGGCCAACGTCCTGACTTTC
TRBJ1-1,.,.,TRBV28,CASTLTESNTEAFF,TGTGCCAGCACCCTGACAGAATCGAACACTGAAGCTTTCTTT
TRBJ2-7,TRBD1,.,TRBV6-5,CASRRQGGYEQYF,TGTGCCAGCCGCAGACAGGGGGGCTACGAGCAGTACTTC
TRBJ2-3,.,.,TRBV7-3,CASSLNAGDTQYF,TGTGCCAGCAGCTTAAATGCTGGAGATACGCAGTATTTT
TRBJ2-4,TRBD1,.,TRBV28,CASSRQGAKNIQYF,TGTGCCAGCAGTCGCCAGGGGGCGAAAAACATTCAGTACTTC
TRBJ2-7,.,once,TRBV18,CASSPYPGAPYEQYF,TGTGCCAGCTCACCATACCCGGGGGCTCCCTACGAGCAGTACTTC
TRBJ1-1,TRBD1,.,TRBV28,CASTQGTVAFF,TGTGCCAGCACACAGGGGACTGTAGCTTTCTTT
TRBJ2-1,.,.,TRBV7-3,CASSPTRLGNEQFF,TGTGCCAGCAGCCCCACCCGACTAGGTAATGAGCAGTTCTTC
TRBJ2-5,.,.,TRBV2,CASTDVGQETQYF,TGTGCCAGCACCGACGTGGGACAAGAGACCCAGTACTTC
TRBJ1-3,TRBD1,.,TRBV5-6,CASSLSWGGQAGNTIYF,TGTGCCAGCAGCTTGTCGTGGGGGGGACAGGCTGGAAACACCATATATTTT
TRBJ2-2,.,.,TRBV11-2,CASSLGGASNTGELFF,TGTGCCAGCAGCTTAGGAGGGGCTAGTAACACCGGGGAGCTGTTTTTT
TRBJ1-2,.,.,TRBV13,CASSPNGGPNYGYTF,TGTGCCAGCAGCCCAAATGGGGGTCCGAACTATGGCTACACCTTC
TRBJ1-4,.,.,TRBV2,CASLRLGTPNEKLFF,TGTGCCAGCCTTAGACTGGGTACACCTAATGAAAAACTGTTTTTT
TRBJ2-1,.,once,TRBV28,CASRRALGYEQFF,TGTGCCAGCAGGAGAGCCTTAGGTTATGAGCAGTTCTTC
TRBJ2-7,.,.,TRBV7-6,CASSSLAGSYEQYF,TGTGCCAGCAGCTCGCTAGCAGGCTCCTACGAGCAGTACTTC
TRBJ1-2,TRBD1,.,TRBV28,CASSYAGQGGGYTF,TGTGCCAGCAGTTATGCGGGACAGGGGGGAGGCTACACCTTC